One and the same sample provided the 27 T cell receptor beta chains below, sequenced in a study of blood T cell repertoires in COVID-19 (dated by TCRdb to about 2020). Library preparation was by the immunoSEQ multiplex PCR assay. TCRdb mirrors the immuneACCESS table, restricted to in-frame sequences. Some clones are absent from its copies; in checked studies, under half trace to an unresolved V gene, and the reason for the others is unknown. The sample data list some 300,000 clones, and roughly 90% of these were observed just once. Around 0.93% of the sample is taken by the ten largest. The sample taken for sequencing was peripheral blood. The receptor set was obtained from a woman aged 40 to 55 with COVID-19, enrolled during active disease.

The chain employs TRBV19 and TRBJ2-1, with D possibly matching TRBD1 (5 bases). V was trimmed by 6 bases and J by 4 bases, leaving 10 bases between them. The CDR3 extends over 13 amino acids. Germline V gene sequence: CDR1 LNHDA, CDR2 SQIVND (reference sequence). The CDR3 spells CASRPGWYNEQFF. DNA of the CDR3: TGTGCCAGTAGGCCAGGGTGGTACAATGAGCAGTTCTTC.

The gene calls are TRBV6-5 and TRBJ1-4; D unresolved. Germline lookup yields CDR1 MNHEY and CDR2 SVGAGI. With 10 bases removed from V and 7 bases from J, the gap between germline ends came to 22 bases. The CDR3 runs 15 residues. The CDR3 coding sequence is TGTGCCACCCAGCCGGGAATCGGGTTGAGTGAAAAACTGTTTTTT. Protein sequence: CATQPGIGLSEKLFF.

This clone was seen only a few times. The chain has TRBV9 and TRBJ1-6; no definite D call. Germline CDR1 reads SGDLS; CDR2 reads YYNGEE. Trimming took off 4 bases at V and 8 bases at J, with 13 bases between the two ends. The CDR3 length is 14 residues. This chain's CDR3 is CASSPFRVDSPLHF. Here the CDR3 DNA reads TGTGCCAGCAGCCCGTTTCGGGTGGATTCACCCCTCCACTTT.

The CDR3 region is CASSLITGNTEAFF. The CDR3 nucleotides read TGTGCCAGCAGCTTAATAACGGGGAACACTGAAGCTTTCTTT. The chain is built from TRBV7-2 and TRBJ1-1; D is undetermined. CDR3 length equals 14 residues. The germline gives CDR1 SGHTA, CDR2 FQGNSA. V was clipped by 2 bases and J by 1 base, with 8 bases between them.

The CDR3 reads CASSRGSRAGGRTDTQYF. For the CDR3, the DNA is TGTGCCAGCAGCCGGGGCAGTAGGGCGGGGGGACGCACAGATACGCAGTATTTT. This chain links TRBV4-2 with TRBJ2-3; 8 nucleotides match TRBD2. J lost 1 base, V lost 4 bases, and 13 bases had no gene match. Germline CDR1 LGHNA, CDR2 YNFKEQ. This CDR3 comprises 18 residues.

The chain is built from TRBV18 and TRBJ1-5, with 8 nucleotides matching TRBD1. CDR3 length: 15 residues. The germline gives CDR1 KGHSH, CDR2 LQKENI. V dropped 2 bases and J dropped 2; count of bases not matched to a gene: 2. The CDR3 DNA follows: TGTGCCAGCTCACCAGGACAGGGACGCAATCAGCCCCAGCATTTT. It is translated as CASSPGQGRNQPQHF.

The chain has TRBV4-3 and TRBJ1-1, with 8 bases fitting TRBD1. CDR3 length equals 15 residues. Germline V gene data show CDR1 as LGHNA and CDR2 as YSLEER. Germline trimming cut 1 base from V and 3 bases from J; bases unmatched to any gene: 4. The CDR3 protein is CASSQGTGFDTEAFF. CDR3 sequence (DNA): TGCGCCAGCAGCCAAGGGACAGGGTTTGACACTGAAGCTTTCTTT.

This clone was counted once. V and J are TRBV28 and TRBJ1-1; the match to TRBD1 covers 9 bases. Trimming took 5 bases from V and 8 from J; bases not matched to a gene: 9. CDR3 length: 14 amino acids. The V gene's germline CDR1 is MDHEN and CDR2 SYDVKM. The chain's CDR3 is CASSAGTGSREAFF. DNA of the CDR3: TGTGCCAGCAGTGCCGGGACAGGGAGCCGCGAAGCTTTCTTT.

The chain employs TRBV19 and TRBJ2-7, with TRBD2 identical over 7 bases. Losses at the gene ends were 1 base for V and 6 bases for J; bases not matched to a gene: 3. This CDR3 spans 13 amino acids. From germline, CDR1 is LNHDA and CDR2 SQIVND (reference sequence). CDR3 region: CASSIAGEGEQYF. The CDR3 DNA is TGTGCCAGTAGTATAGCTGGGGAGGGCGAGCAGTACTTC.

This clone was detected a few times. The chain employs TRBV4-1 and TRBJ1-2; 7 bases are shared with TRBD1. CDR1 and CDR2 (germline): MGHRA, YSYEKL. Unmatched junction bases numbered 20, after V lost 0 bases and J lost 1 base. The CDR3 has 21 amino acids. The CDR3 reads CASSQDQRTGADSYFNYGYTF. CDR3 sequence (DNA): TGCGCCAGCAGCCAAGACCAACGAACAGGGGCGGACTCCTATTTTAACTATGGCTACACCTTC.

This clone was found once. J is TRBJ1-4 and V is TRBV6-2 or TRBV6-3; D might be TRBD1 (6 bases). This CDR3 comprises 18 residues. V dropped 4 bases and J dropped 8 bases, with 26 bases sitting between them. Germline V gene sequence: CDR1 MNHEY, CDR2 SVGEGT. The chain's CDR3 is CASSSARTGRGFGEKLFF. The CDR3 bases are TGTGCCAGCAGTTCCGCCCGCACGGGCAGGGGATTTGGAGAAAAACTGTTTTTT.

The chain recombines TRBV4-1 with TRBJ2-5; TRBD2 is a possible D gene (6 bases). V lost 4 bases to trimming and J lost 3 bases, with 21 bases between them. The CDR3 contains 17 residues. Germline-derived CDR1 and CDR2 are MGHRA and YSYEKL. CDR3: CASSRQDGTSSKETQYF. Here the CDR3 DNA reads TGCGCCAGCAGCCGGCAAGACGGGACTTCTTCAAAAGAGACCCAGTACTTC.

In DNA form, the CDR3 reads TGTGCCAGCAGCCAAGTTGTGGGGAGCGTAAGCACTGAAGCTTTCTTT. Amino acids: CASSQVVGSVSTEAFF. J is TRBJ1-1 and V is TRBV3-1 (or the pseudogene TRBV3-2); D is unresolved. Trimming removed 1 base from V and 4 bases from J, with 16 bases in between. The germline V gene has CDR1 LGHDT and CDR2 YNNKEL (reference sequence). This CDR3 has 16 residues.

V gene TRBV28 combines with J gene TRBJ2-5; 8 bases align to TRBD1. The CDR3 consists of 14 residues. Germline CDR1 reads MDHEN; CDR2 reads SYDVKM. V lost 3 bases to trimming and J lost 4 bases; unmatched junction nucleotides: 4. In DNA form, the CDR3 reads TGTGCCAGCAGTTTCCCAGGGGGCTCAGAGACCCAGTACTTC. This codes for CASSFPGGSETQYF.

V is TRBV5-1 and J is TRBJ1-2; the D gene is possibly TRBD1 (5 bases). This CDR3 has 14 amino acids. Trimming took off 3 bases at V and 2 bases at J, with 11 bases between the two ends. The germline V gene encodes CDR1 SGHRS and CDR2 YFSETQ. In DNA form, the CDR3 reads TGCGCCAGCAGCTCTCAGACAGAGAACTATGGCTACACCTTC. It is translated as CASSSQTENYGYTF.

This clone is a singleton in its sample. The gene calls are TRBV4-1 and TRBJ2-1; TRBD2 is a possible D gene (6 bases). CDR3 length equals 14 residues. V dropped 1 base and J dropped 5 bases, with 9 bases sitting between them. Germline-derived CDR1 and CDR2 are MGHRA and YSYEKL. The CDR3 loop is CASSQGRGNNEQFF. For the CDR3, the DNA is TGCGCCAGCAGCCAAGGGCGGGGTAACAATGAGCAGTTCTTC.

The V gene is TRBV7-8, the J gene TRBJ2-7; 8 nucleotides agree with TRBD1. The CDR3 contains 12 residues. Losses at the gene ends were 5 bases for V and 6 bases for J; bases not matched to a gene: 3. Per germline, CDR1 SGHVS and CDR2 FQNEAQ. CDR3 sequence: CASSHDRGEQYF. The CDR3 DNA follows: TGTGCCAGCAGCCACGACAGGGGCGAGCAGTACTTC.

The chain combines TRBV4-3 with TRBJ1-2, with 7 bases that match TRBD1. CDR1 and CDR2 (germline): LGHNA, YSLEER. V trimming: 0 bases; J trimming: 3 bases; junction bases outside the gene matches: 4. CDR3 size: 15 residues. CDR3 sequence (DNA): TGCGCCAGCAGCCAAGAGGAGCAGGGGGACTATGGCTACACCTTC. This sequence encodes CASSQEEQGDYGYTF.

The CDR3 sequence: CASSHRTSGSTSYNEQFF. In nucleotides, the CDR3 is TGTGCCAGCAGCCACAGGACTAGCGGGAGTACCTCCTACAATGAGCAGTTCTTC. The chain has TRBV7-8 and TRBJ2-1; 13 nucleotides align to TRBD2. Per germline, CDR1 SGHVS and CDR2 FQNEAQ. This CDR3 comprises 18 residues. V lost 5 bases and J lost 0; bases outside the gene matches: 7. Based on the CDR3 plus reference TRBV7-8 and TRBJ2-1, the full variable domain is GAGVSQSPRYKVAKRGQDVALRCDPISGHVSLFWYQQALGQGPEFLTYFQNEAQLDKSGLPSDRFFAERPEGSVSTLKIQRTQQEDSAVYLCASSHRTSGSTSYNEQFFGPGTRLTVL.

This clone has a single count. V usage is TRBV7-9 and J usage is TRBJ2-1; TRBD2 matches 11 bases. Germline values: CDR1 SEHNR, CDR2 FQNEAQ (reference sequence). The length of the CDR3 is 15 residues. The V gene end was trimmed by 3 bases and the J gene end by 4 bases; junction bases not matched to a gene: 2. The CDR3 coding sequence is TGTGCCAGCAGCTTGACTAGCGGGATGTACAATGAGCAGTTCTTC. Amino acid sequence: CASSLTSGMYNEQFF.

The chain is built from TRBV3-1 (or the pseudogene TRBV3-2) and TRBJ1-4; D uncertain. CDR3 size: 13 residues. CDR1 is LGHDT, CDR2 YNNKEL, per germline (reference sequence). V dropped 1 base and J dropped 7 bases, with 7 bases sitting between them. CDR3 amino acids: CASSQGEVEKLFF. CDR3 DNA: TGTGCCAGCAGCCAAGGGGAGGTTGAAAAACTGTTTTTT.

The rearrangement uses TRBV5-1 and TRBJ2-3; TRBD2 aligns across 8 bases. V lost 4 bases and J lost 3; bases outside the gene matches: 10. There are 16 residues in the CDR3. The germline CDR1 and CDR2 sequences are SGHRS and YFSETQ. In DNA form, the CDR3 reads TGCGCCAGCAGCCCCCCTCTGACTAGCGCAACAGATACGCAGTATTTT. This translates into CASSPPLTSATDTQYF.

The CDR3 sequence is CASSPPLAGGGGYTF. CDR3 sequence (DNA): TGTGCCAGCAGCCCTCCGCTCGCCGGGGGAGGTGGCTACACCTTC. This sequence joins TRBV6-2 or TRBV6-3 and TRBJ1-2, with a weak D call TRBD1 (5 bases). CDR3 length equals 15 residues. Germline V lookup: CDR1 MNHEY, CDR2 SVGEGT. The V and J ends lost 6 bases and 7 bases respectively, with 21 bases between them.

This sequence joins TRBV2 and TRBJ1-6; D uncertain. The CDR3 covers 15 residues. Germline V CDR1 and CDR2: SNHLY, FYNNEI. The V end was cut by 6 bases, the J end by 0 bases, with 9 bases between. The CDR3 spells CASSASFSYNSPLHF. The CDR3 nucleotides read TGTGCCAGCAGCGCTAGTTTCTCCTATAATTCACCCCTCCACTTT.

The CDR3 loop is CASSPYSGGDEQFF. CDR3 in DNA: TGTGCCAGCAGCCCCTACAGTGGAGGCGATGAGCAGTTCTTC. The chain has TRBV9 and TRBJ2-1; perhaps TRBD2 as D (5 bases). V gave up 4 bases and J gave up 8 bases, with 16 bases separating them. Germline values: CDR1 SGDLS, CDR2 YYNGEE. The length of the CDR3 is 14 residues.

V is TRBV28 and J is TRBJ2-5, with D tentatively TRBD1 (5 bases). The V end was cut by 4 bases, the J end by 2 bases, with 8 bases between. Germline V gives CDR1 MDHEN, CDR2 SYDVKM. CDR3 length: 13 amino acids. The CDR3 DNA reads as TGTGCCAGCAGTTACACAGGTCAAGAGACCCAGTACTTC. Translated: CASSYTGQETQYF.

In DNA, the CDR3 is TGCGCCAGCAGCCTTGTACGCGGGAGGAGGACAGATACGCAGTATTTT. This codes for CASSLVRGRRTDTQYF. The chain links TRBV5-1 to TRBJ2-3; TRBD2 agrees at 8 bases. Trimming cost V 4 bases and J 3 bases; bases outside gene matches: 10. This CDR3 contains 16 residues. Germline V gene sequence: CDR1 SGHRS, CDR2 YFSETQ.